The 4 T cell receptor beta chains below all came from one sample that was sequenced in a study of tumor-infiltrating lymphocytes in primary liver carcinoma. Unsorted bulk tissue (about 20-30 mg) underwent RNA and DNA co-extraction. Total RNA (around 500 ng) served as template for TCR beta cDNA synthesis primed by a constant-region primer. Modified slightly, ARM-PCR produced TCR beta libraries over three nested multiplex PCR rounds. PCR rounds one and two used TRBV1-TRBV30 forward primers with a C-beta reverse primer for roughly 9 cycles each. TCRdb called the multiplex PCR reads again in MiXCR, with one record for every CDR3 protein. The sample has more than 85,000 distinct CDR3 sequences; about four fifths are singletons. Sequenced input: liver tumor tissue from sampling region 3. The subset denotes: tumor region T3, left-lateral pole. The receptors stem from a man aged 40-55 years with primary liver carcinoma and hepatitis B virus infection.

A single count supports this clonotype. At one end the junction does not follow the germline gene, possibly because of a read error. The genes are TRBV4-1 and TRBJ1-2, with TRBD1 as a possible D gene (6 bases). Germline loops: CDR1 MGHRA, CDR2 YSYEKL. CDR3 length: 16 residues. The CDR3 loop is CAGSPSRERGSYGYTF. Here the CDR3 DNA reads TGCGCCGGCAGCCCGTCCCGGGAGAGGGGGAGCTATGGCTACACCTTC.

This clonotype was counted ten times or more. This chain connects TRBV28 to TRBJ1-5, with TRBD1 as a possible D gene (6 bases). V was pared by 2 bases and J by 2 bases, with 13 bases between. Germline lookup yields CDR1 MDHEN and CDR2 SYDVKM. CDR3 length: 16 amino acids. CDR3 nucleotides: TGTGCCAGCAGTTTACTTAAACAGGGTCGCAATCAGCCCCAGCATTTT. This gives the protein CASSLLKQGRNQPQHF.

Remarks on this clonotype: Compared with germline, one end of the junction differs, possibly owing to a read error. The genes are TRBV28 and TRBJ2-2, with TRBD2 matching 8 bases. CDR1 MDHEN and CDR2 SYDVKM come from the germline V gene. The CDR3 is 15 residues long. CDR3 sequence (DNA): TGTGCCATCAGTAGGGGACTAGGTAATACCGGGGAGCTGTTTTTT. Amino acid sequence: CAISRGLGNTGELFF. Full variable domain (outside the CDR3, taken from reference TRBV28 and TRBJ2-2): DVKVTQSSRYLVKRTGEKVFLECVQDMDHENMFWYRQDPGLGLRLIYFSYDVKMKEKGDIPEGYSVSREKKERFSLILESASTNQTSMYLCAISRGLGNTGELFFGEGSRLTVL.

This clonotype came up many times. The chain has TRBV6-1 and TRBJ1-6, with D possibly TRBD1 on 6 matching bases. V was trimmed by 7 bases and J by 9 bases, leaving 16 bases between them. The CDR3 sequence is 14 residues long. Germline-derived CDR1 and CDR2 are MNHNS and SASEGT. CDR3 sequence (DNA): TGTGCCAGCACCTCGACAGAGGGGGGTTCACCCCTCCACTTT. Its translation: CASTSTEGGSPLHF.